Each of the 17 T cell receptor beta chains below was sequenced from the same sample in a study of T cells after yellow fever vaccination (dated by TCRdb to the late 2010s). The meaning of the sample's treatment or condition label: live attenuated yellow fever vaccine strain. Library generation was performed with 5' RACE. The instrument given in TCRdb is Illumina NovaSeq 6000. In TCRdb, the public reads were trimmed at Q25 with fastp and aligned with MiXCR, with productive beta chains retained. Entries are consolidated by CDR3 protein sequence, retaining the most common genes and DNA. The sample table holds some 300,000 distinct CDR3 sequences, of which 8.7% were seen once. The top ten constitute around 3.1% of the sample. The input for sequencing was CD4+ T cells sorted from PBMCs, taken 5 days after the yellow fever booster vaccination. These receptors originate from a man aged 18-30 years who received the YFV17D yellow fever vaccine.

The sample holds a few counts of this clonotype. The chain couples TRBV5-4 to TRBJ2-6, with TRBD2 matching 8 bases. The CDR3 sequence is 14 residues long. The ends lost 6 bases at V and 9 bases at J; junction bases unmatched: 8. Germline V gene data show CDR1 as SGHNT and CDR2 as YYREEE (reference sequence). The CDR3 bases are TGTGCCAGCACTCGGGGGGGCTCAGTCAACGTCCTGACTTTC. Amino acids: CASTRGGSVNVLTF. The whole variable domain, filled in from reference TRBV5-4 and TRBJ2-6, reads ETGVTQSPTHLIKTRGQQVTLRCSSQSGHNTVSWYQQALGQGPQFIFQYYREEENGRGNFPPRFSGLQFPNYSSELNVNALELDDSALYLCASTRGGSVNVLTFGAGSRLTVL.

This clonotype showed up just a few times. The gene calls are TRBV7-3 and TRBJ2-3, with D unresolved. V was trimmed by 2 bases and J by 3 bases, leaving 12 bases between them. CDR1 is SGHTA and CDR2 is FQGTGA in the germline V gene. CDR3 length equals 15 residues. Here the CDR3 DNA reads TGTGCCAGCAGCTTATACGCTTCAAAGACAGATACGCAGTATTTT. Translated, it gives CASSLYASKTDTQYF.

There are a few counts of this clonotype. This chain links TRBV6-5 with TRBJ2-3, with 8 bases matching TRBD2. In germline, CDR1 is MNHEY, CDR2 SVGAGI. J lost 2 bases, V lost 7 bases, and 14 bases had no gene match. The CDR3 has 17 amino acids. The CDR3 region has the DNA TGTGCCAGCATCCGCCGGGGAGCGGGGGCGACCACAGATACGCAGTATTTT. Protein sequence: CASIRRGAGATTDTQYF.

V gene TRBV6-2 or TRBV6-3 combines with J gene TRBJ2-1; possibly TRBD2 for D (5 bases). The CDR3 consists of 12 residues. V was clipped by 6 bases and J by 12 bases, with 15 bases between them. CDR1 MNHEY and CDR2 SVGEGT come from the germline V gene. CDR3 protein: CASSRQSEGQFF. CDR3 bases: TGTGCCAGCAGCCGCCAGAGTGAGGGGCAGTTCTTC.

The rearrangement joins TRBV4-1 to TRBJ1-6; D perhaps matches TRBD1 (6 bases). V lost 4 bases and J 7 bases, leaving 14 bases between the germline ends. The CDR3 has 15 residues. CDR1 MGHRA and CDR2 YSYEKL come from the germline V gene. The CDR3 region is CASSLRQEKNSPLHF. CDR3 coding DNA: TGCGCCAGCAGCCTACGACAGGAGAAGAATTCACCCCTCCACTTT.

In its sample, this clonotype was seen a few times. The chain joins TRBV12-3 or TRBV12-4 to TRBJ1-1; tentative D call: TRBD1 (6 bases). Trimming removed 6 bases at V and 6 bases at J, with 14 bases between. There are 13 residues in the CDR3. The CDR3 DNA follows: TGTGCCAGCAGACAGCTGGACAGTGCTGAAGCTTTCTTT. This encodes CASRQLDSAEAFF.

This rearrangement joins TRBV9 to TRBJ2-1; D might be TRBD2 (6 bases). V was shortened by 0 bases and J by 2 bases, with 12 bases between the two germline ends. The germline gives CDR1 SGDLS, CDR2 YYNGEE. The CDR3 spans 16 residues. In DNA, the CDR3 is TGTGCCAGCAGCGTAGAGGTGCGGGGCCCCTACAATGAGCAGTTCTTC. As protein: CASSVEVRGPYNEQFF.

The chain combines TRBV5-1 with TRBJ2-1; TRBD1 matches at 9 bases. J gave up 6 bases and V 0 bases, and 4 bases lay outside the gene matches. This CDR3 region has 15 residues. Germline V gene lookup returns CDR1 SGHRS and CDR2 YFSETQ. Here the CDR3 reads CASSLEGTGSNEQFF. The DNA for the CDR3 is TGCGCCAGCAGCTTGGAGGGGACAGGGAGCAATGAGCAGTTCTTC.

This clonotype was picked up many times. The CDR3 DNA is TGCGCCAGCAGCTTGGGAGCTGCTAGCGGGGGGGCGAATGAGCAGTTCTTC. Protein: CASSLGAASGGANEQFF. V is TRBV5-1 and J is TRBJ2-1; TRBD2 agrees at 12 bases. The CDR3 is 17 amino acids. J was trimmed by 7 bases and V by 0 bases; bases with no gene match: 8. Germline V gives CDR1 SGHRS, CDR2 YFSETQ. The whole variable domain, remainder taken from reference TRBV5-1 and TRBJ2-1, is KAGVTQTPRYLIKTRGQQVTLSCSPISGHRSVSWYQQTPGQGLQFLFEYFSETQRNKGNFPGRFSGRQFSNSRSEMNVSTLELGDSALYLCASSLGAASGGANEQFFGPGTRLTVL.

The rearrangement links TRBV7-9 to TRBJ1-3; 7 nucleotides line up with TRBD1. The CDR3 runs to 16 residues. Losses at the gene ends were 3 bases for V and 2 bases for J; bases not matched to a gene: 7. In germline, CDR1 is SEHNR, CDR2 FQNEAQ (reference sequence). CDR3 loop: CASSFSTGRTGNTIYF. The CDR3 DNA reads TGTGCCAGCAGCTTTTCGACAGGGCGGACTGGAAACACCATATATTTT.

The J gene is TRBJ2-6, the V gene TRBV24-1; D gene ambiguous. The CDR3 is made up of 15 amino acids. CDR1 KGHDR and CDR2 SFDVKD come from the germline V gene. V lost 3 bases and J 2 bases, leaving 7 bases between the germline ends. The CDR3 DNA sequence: TGTGCCACCAGTGATACGTGGGCTGGGGCCAACGTCCTGACTTTC. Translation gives CATSDTWAGANVLTF.

CDR3: CASSLSPVWETQYF. CDR3 DNA: TGCGCCAGCAGCTTGTCGCCGGTTTGGGAGACCCAGTACTTC. The chain couples TRBV5-1 to TRBJ2-5; D gene uncertain. In germline, CDR1 is SGHRS, CDR2 YFSETQ. V lost 1 base, J lost 5 bases, and 12 bases lay in between. The CDR3 totals 14 residues.

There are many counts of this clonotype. This CDR3 reads CASSLFMSEGEQFF. CDR3 DNA: TGTGCCAGCAGCTTATTTATGTCGGAAGGTGAGCAGTTCTTC. V and J are TRBV11-2 and TRBJ2-1, with D hard to call. CDR3 length: 14 amino acids. Trimming took 2 bases from V and 9 from J, leaving 14 bases between them. The germline V gene encodes CDR1 SGHAT and CDR2 FQNNGV.

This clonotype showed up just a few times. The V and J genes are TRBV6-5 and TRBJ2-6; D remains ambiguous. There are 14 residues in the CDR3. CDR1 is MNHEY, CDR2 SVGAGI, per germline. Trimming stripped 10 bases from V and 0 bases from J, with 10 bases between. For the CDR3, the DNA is TGTGCCATCCGCTCCCTCTCTGGGGCCAACGTCCTGACTTTC. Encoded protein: CAIRSLSGANVLTF.

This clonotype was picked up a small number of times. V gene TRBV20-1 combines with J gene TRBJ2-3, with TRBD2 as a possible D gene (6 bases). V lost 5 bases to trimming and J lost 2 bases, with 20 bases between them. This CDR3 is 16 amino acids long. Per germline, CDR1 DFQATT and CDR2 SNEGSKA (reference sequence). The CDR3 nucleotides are TGCAGTGCTCGACACGCGGCGGGGCGCCTCACAGATACGCAGTATTTT. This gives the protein CSARHAAGRLTDTQYF.

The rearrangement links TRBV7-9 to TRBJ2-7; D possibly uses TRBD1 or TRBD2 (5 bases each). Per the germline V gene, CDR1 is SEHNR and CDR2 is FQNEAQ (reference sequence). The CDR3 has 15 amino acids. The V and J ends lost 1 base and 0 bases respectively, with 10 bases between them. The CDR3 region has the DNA TGTGCCAGCAGCTTAGGAGGGACCCTCTCCTACGAGCAGTACTTC. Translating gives CASSLGGTLSYEQYF.

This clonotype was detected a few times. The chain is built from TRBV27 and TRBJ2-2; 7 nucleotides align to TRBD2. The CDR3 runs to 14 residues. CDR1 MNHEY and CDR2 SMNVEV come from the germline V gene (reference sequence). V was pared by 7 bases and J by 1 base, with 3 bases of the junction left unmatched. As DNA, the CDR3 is TGTGCCAGCACGTGGACTAGGAACACCGGGGAGCTGTTTTTT. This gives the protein CASTWTRNTGELFF.